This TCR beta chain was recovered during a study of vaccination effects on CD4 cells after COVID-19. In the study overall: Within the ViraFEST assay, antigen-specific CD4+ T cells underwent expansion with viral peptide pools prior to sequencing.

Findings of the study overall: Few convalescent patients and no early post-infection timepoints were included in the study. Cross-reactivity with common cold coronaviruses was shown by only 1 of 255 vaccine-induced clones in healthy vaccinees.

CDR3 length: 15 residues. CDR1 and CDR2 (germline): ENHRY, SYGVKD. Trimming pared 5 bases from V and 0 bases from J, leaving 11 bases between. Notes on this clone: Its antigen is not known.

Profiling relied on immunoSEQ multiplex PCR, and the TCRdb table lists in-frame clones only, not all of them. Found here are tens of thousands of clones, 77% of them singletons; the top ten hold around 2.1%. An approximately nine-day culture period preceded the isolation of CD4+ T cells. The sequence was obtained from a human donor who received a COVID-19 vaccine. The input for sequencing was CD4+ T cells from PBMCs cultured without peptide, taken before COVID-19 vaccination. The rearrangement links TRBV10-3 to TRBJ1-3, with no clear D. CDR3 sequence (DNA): TGTGCCATCAGTTCGGCAGTCCCCTCTGGAAACACCATATATTTT. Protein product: CAISSAVPSGNTIYF.